Listed below are T cell receptor beta chains from one sample, sequenced in a study of blood T cell repertoires in COVID-19. Profiled with immunoSEQ multiplex PCR; TCRdb holds only in-frame clones, not every one. The data hold 55,000 to 75,000 clones, with roughly 81% observed a single time. Sequenced sample: peripheral blood. The receptor set was obtained from a human donor in a cohort sampled during active COVID-19. Each CDR3 is given with its conserved first and last residue. D genes are given only for firm matches. Rows may omit the clone size; those that give it use once, few, many or a size class.

d_call clone_size j_call v_call cdr3_aa cdr3_nt
. . TRBJ2-6 TRBV7-9 CASSSTHIQLSGANVLTF TGTGCCAGCAGCTCGACCCATATACAGCTCTCTGGGGCCAACGTCCTGACTTTC
. . TRBJ2-1 TRBV9 CASSADSYNEQFF TGTGCCAGCAGCGCCGACAGTTACAATGAGCAGTTCTTC
. once TRBJ2-5 TRBV7-7 CASSTSGQETQYF TGTGCCAGCAGCACTAGTGGGCAAGAGACCCAGTACTTC
. . TRBJ2-7 TRBV29-1 CSVAAGYREQYF TGCAGCGTTGCAGCAGGGTATCGCGAGCAGTACTTC
. . TRBJ2-7 TRBV6-5 CASSPDRYSYEQYF TGTGCCAGCAGTCCCGACAGATACTCCTACGAGCAGTACTTC
. . TRBJ1-2 TRBV4-1 CASRHPRSGDYGYTF TGCGCCAGCCGCCATCCCCGCTCGGGGGACTATGGCTACACCTTC
TRBD1 . TRBJ2-7 TRBV5-5 CASSLITGGAYEQYF TGTGCCAGCAGCCTGATCACAGGGGGCGCTTACGAGCAGTACTTC
TRBD2 once TRBJ2-1 TRBV6-5 CASSSAGGPRQFF TGTGCCAGCAGTTCGGCGGGAGGGCCACGGCAGTTCTTC
. . TRBJ1-1 TRBV27 CASSLPPPARDSCTEAFF TGTGCCAGCAGTTTACCCCCCCCCGCCAGGGATTCGTGCACTGAAGCTTTCTTT
TRBD1 . TRBJ2-7 TRBV28 CASSTSELDRGSYEQYF TGTGCCAGCAGTACCTCTGAATTAGACAGGGGTTCCTACGAGCAGTACTTC
TRBD2 . TRBJ2-1 TRBV9 CASSVEGGRDNEQFF TGTGCCAGCAGCGTAGAAGGTGGGAGGGACAATGAGCAGTTCTTC
TRBD1 . TRBJ2-7 TRBV5-1 CASSLDARGTGSYEQYF TGCGCCAGCAGCTTGGATGCGAGGGGGACAGGGTCCTACGAGCAGTACTTC
TRBD1 . TRBJ2-7 TRBV12-3/TRBV12-4 CASRDRGYHEQYF TGTGCCAGCCGGGACAGGGGTTACCACGAGCAGTACTTC
TRBD2 . TRBJ2-7 TRBV2 CASSASNFREGDF TGTGCCAGCAGTGCCTCGAATTTTCGGGAGGGGGATTTC
TRBD1 once TRBJ2-7 TRBV7-9 CASSFPTSDRGYEQYF TGTGCCAGCAGCTTTCCCACCTCGGACAGGGGGTACGAGCAGTACTTC
TRBD2 . TRBJ2-4 TRBV27 CASSSSTPSGTKNIQYF TGTGCCAGCAGTTCCTCCACACCTAGCGGGACCAAAAACATTCAGTACTTC
TRBD1 . TRBJ1-5 TRBV7-9 CASSPTGRGRNQPQHF TGTGCCAGCAGCCCCACGGGCAGGGGGCGTAATCAGCCCCAGCATTTT
TRBD1 . TRBJ2-1 TRBV11-1 CASSRGQANYNEQFF TGTGCCAGCAGCCGCGGACAGGCCAACTACAATGAGCAGTTCTTC
. . TRBJ1-1 TRBV3-1/TRBV3-2 CASSSGEIGAFF TGTGCCAGCAGCTCAGGGGAGATCGGAGCTTTCTTT
. . TRBJ2-1 TRBV9 CASSVVGAGNNEQFF TGTGCCAGCAGCGTAGTCGGGGCGGGGAACAATGAGCAGTTCTTC
. . TRBJ2-7 TRBV28 CASSFPGGSGSEQYF TGTGCCAGCAGTTTCCCGGGCGGGTCGGGGAGCGAGCAGTACTTC
TRBD2 . TRBJ2-7 TRBV28 CATETGYSWGLAGDEQYF TGTGCCACAGAGACGGGCTACTCTTGGGGACTAGCGGGAGACGAGCAGTACTTC
TRBD2 . TRBJ2-5 TRBV5-1 CASSVAGTGGETQYF TGCGCCAGCAGCGTGGCCGGGACCGGGGGGGAGACCCAGTACTTC
TRBD1 . TRBJ2-1 TRBV27 CATTGSVYNEQFF TGTGCCACGACAGGGTCGGTATACAATGAGCAGTTCTTC
TRBD1 . TRBJ2-2 TRBV5-1 CASSFPRGFETGELFF TGCGCCAGCAGCTTCCCCAGGGGGTTTGAGACCGGGGAGCTGTTTTTT
TRBD2 once TRBJ2-3 TRBV30 CASQREDSTDTQYF TGTGCCTCGCAGCGGGAGGATTCCACAGATACGCAGTATTTT
. . TRBJ2-2 TRBV19 CASSLRTGELFF TGTGCCAGTAGTCTTCGCACCGGGGAGCTGTTTTTT
. . TRBJ2-4 TRBV28 CASRGQGSNIQYF TGTGCCAGCAGGGGCCAGGGGTCAAACATTCAGTACTTC
. . TRBJ1-2 TRBV11-2 CASRASGGAGYGYTF TGTGCCAGCAGGGCGAGCGGGGGCGCAGGCTATGGCTACACCTTC
. . TRBJ2-5 TRBV6-6 CASSWSREKETQYF TGTGCCAGCAGTTGGTCCAGGGAAAAGGAGACCCAGTACTTC
. . TRBJ2-5 TRBV25-1 CASSGTGTEGGETQYF TGTGCCAGCAGTGGGACCGGGACAGAGGGAGGAGAGACCCAGTACTTC
TRBD1 . TRBJ2-1 TRBV27 CASSPGTGGAGGRGEQFF TGTGCCAGCAGTCCCGGGACAGGGGGAGCGGGAGGTCGGGGAGAGCAGTTCTTC